The present T cell receptor (beta chain) was sequenced within a study of blood T cell repertoires in COVID-19. Only one count was recorded for this clone. Some clones are missing from TCRdb's copy, which holds only in-frame ones; the method was immunoSEQ multiplex PCR. The table records 200,000 to 300,000 clones, about 90% of them present only once. The CDR3 sequence is 14 residues long. CDR1 is SGHRS and CDR2 is YFSETQ in the germline V gene. V gave up 0 bases and J gave up 2 bases, with 8 bases separating them. V usage is TRBV5-1 and J usage is TRBJ1-2, with no clear D. The sequence was obtained from a woman between 40 and 55 years old who had recovered from COVID-19. The sequencing input was peripheral blood. CDR3 loop: CASSLDAVNYGYTF. The CDR3 DNA follows: TGCGCCAGCAGCTTGGACGCGGTGAACTATGGCTACACCTTC.